One sample yielded the 20 T cell receptor beta chains listed below, sequenced in a study of blood T cell repertoires in COVID-19. The data were produced by immunoSEQ multiplex PCR, yet TCRdb's version contains in-frame clones alone and is incomplete. This sample has approximately 150,000 clones, with 80% to 90% found just once. Sequences were obtained from peripheral blood. Receptor source: a human donor in a cohort sampled during active COVID-19.

The chain combines TRBV19 with TRBJ2-7, with 8 bases aligning to TRBD1. The CDR3 extends over 14 amino acids. Per the germline V gene, CDR1 is LNHDA and CDR2 is SQIVND (reference sequence). V shed 5 bases, J shed 2 bases, and the junction held 5 bases outside the gene matches. CDR3 in amino acids: CASSLGQGTYEQYF. The DNA of the CDR3 is TGTGCCAGTAGTCTTGGACAGGGAACCTACGAGCAGTACTTC.

V and J are TRBV6-5 and TRBJ1-1; 8 bases agree with TRBD1. Germline CDR1 MNHEY, CDR2 SVGAGI. The CDR3 loop spans 14 amino acids. Trimming cost V 6 bases and J 10 bases; bases outside gene matches: 13. The CDR3 protein is CASRQGAGGFVAFF. For the CDR3, the DNA is TGTGCCAGCAGGCAGGGGGCAGGGGGCTTCGTAGCTTTCTTT.

The chain carries TRBV24-1 and TRBJ2-1; maybe TRBD2 (6 bases). The CDR3 is 13 amino acids. V was pared by 11 bases and J by 4 bases, with 14 bases between. Germline V lookup: CDR1 KGHDR, CDR2 SFDVKD. The CDR3 DNA follows: TGTGCCAGCTCTTACGGGAGTTACAATGAGCAGTTCTTC. It is translated as CASSYGSYNEQFF.

The chain employs TRBV28 and TRBJ1-4, with D tentatively TRBD1 (5 bases). The CDR3 runs 16 residues. Germline-derived CDR1 and CDR2 are MDHEN and SYDVKM. With 2 bases removed from V and 8 bases from J, the gap between germline ends came to 18 bases. CDR3 DNA: TGTGCCAGCAGTTTACCCGTTGGGGCGGTGCGGGAAAAACTGTTTTTT. This translates into CASSLPVGAVREKLFF.

This clone was seen only a few times. The rearrangement joins TRBV12-3 or TRBV12-4 to TRBJ2-1, with 7 bases fitting TRBD2. Trimming cost V 6 bases and J 6 bases; bases outside gene matches: 5. The CDR3 has 13 amino acids. This CDR3 is CASSSTSPNEQFF. For the CDR3, the DNA is TGTGCCAGCAGCTCGACTAGCCCCAATGAGCAGTTCTTC.

The chain combines TRBV4-3 with TRBJ2-3, with a weak D call TRBD2 (9 bases). The CDR3 covers 17 residues. V shed 4 bases and J shed 0 bases, with 17 bases lying between them. In germline, CDR1 is LGHNA, CDR2 YSLEER. The CDR3 spells CASSLRGLAGSTDTQYF. DNA for the CDR3: TGCGCCAGCAGCCTCAGGGGGCTAGCGGGAAGCACAGATACGCAGTATTTT.

In this sample, this clone turned up a few times. J is TRBJ1-1 and V is TRBV7-2; maybe TRBD1 (6 bases). Germline V gives CDR1 SGHTA, CDR2 FQGNSA. The CDR3 covers 14 residues. The ends were cut back, 5 bases at V and 5 bases at J, with 15 bases in the middle. DNA of the CDR3: TGTGCCAGCAGCCCCCGGGGGGGCGGTACTGAAGCTTTCTTT. It translates to CASSPRGGGTEAFF.

V gene TRBV12-3 or TRBV12-4 combines with J gene TRBJ2-1; D is possibly TRBD2 (6 bases). The V end was cut by 6 bases, the J end by 12 bases, with 15 bases between. The CDR3 spans 12 residues. In DNA, the CDR3 is TGTGCCAGCAGGGGGACTGCCTCGAGGCAGTTCTTC. Amino acids: CASRGTASRQFF.

The chain combines TRBV7-2 with TRBJ1-3, with 7 bases fitting TRBD1. The CDR3 consists of 15 residues. V was pared by 3 bases and J by 2 bases, with 4 bases of the junction left unmatched. Looked up from germline, CDR1 is SGHTA and CDR2 is FQGNSA. The CDR3 coding sequence is TGTGCCAGCAGCTTCAAAGGGACAGCTGGAAACACCATATATTTT. It is translated as CASSFKGTAGNTIYF.

The chain employs TRBV19 and TRBJ2-3; 9 positions agree with TRBD1. The germline V gene encodes CDR1 LNHDA and CDR2 SQIVND (reference sequence). This CDR3 is 15 amino acids long. The ends lost 8 bases at V and 4 bases at J; junction bases unmatched: 10. CDR3 protein: CASHKAGQGPDTQYF. As DNA, the CDR3 is TGTGCCAGTCATAAGGCAGGACAGGGGCCAGATACGCAGTATTTT.

The rearrangement links TRBV5-1 to TRBJ2-1; 14 bases are shared with TRBD2. Losses at the gene ends were 1 base for V and 6 bases for J; bases not matched to a gene: 6. The CDR3 length is 17 residues. Germline V gene data show CDR1 as SGHRS and CDR2 as YFSETQ. DNA for the CDR3: TGCGCCAGCAGCTTGCGCTCCGGGACTAGCGGGAGCAATGAGCAGTTCTTC. Encoded protein: CASSLRSGTSGSNEQFF.

This CDR3 is CASSEVQAGGNYGYTF. The CDR3 bases are TGTGCCAGCAGTGAAGTACAGGCAGGGGGTAATTATGGCTACACCTTC. The chain joins TRBV6-1 to TRBJ1-2; 7 nucleotides align to TRBD1. This CDR3 region has 16 residues. V lost 1 base and J lost 5; bases outside the gene matches: 10. Looked up from germline, CDR1 is MNHNS and CDR2 is SASEGT.

The chain is built from TRBV6-5 and TRBJ2-5, with 8 bases identical to TRBD2. This CDR3 comprises 16 residues. The germline V gene encodes CDR1 MNHEY and CDR2 SVGAGI. The junction had 5 bases not matched to a gene; V was cut back by 0 bases and J by 2 bases. The CDR3 is CASSYSFSGAQETQYF. For the CDR3, the DNA is TGTGCCAGCAGTTACTCGTTTAGCGGGGCTCAAGAGACCCAGTACTTC.

This clone has only a few counts. This sequence joins TRBV2 and TRBJ2-2, with 8 bases lining up with TRBD1. V gave up 6 bases and J gave up 6 bases; unmatched junction bases: 9. The V gene's germline CDR1 is SNHLY and CDR2 FYNNEI. The CDR3 is 15 amino acids. In DNA, the CDR3 is TGTGCCAGCAGGGATCCGCGACAGGGGCCCGGGGAGCTGTTTTTT. Encoded protein: CASRDPRQGPGELFF.

The gene calls are TRBV9 and TRBJ2-7; 7 positions match TRBD2. Losses at the gene ends were 0 bases for V and 3 bases for J; bases not matched to a gene: 6. The CDR3 runs 15 residues. The germline V gene has CDR1 SGDLS and CDR2 YYNGEE. The CDR3 nucleotides are TGTGCCAGCAGCGTAGCGGGCGGGGGTTACTACGAGCAGTACTTC. This translates into CASSVAGGGYYEQYF.

The rearrangement joins TRBV6-2 or TRBV6-3 to TRBJ2-1; 10 bases map to TRBD2. Germline V gives CDR1 MNHEY, CDR2 SVGEGT. The CDR3 consists of 17 residues. The V and J ends lost 4 bases and 0 bases, in that order; junction bases with no gene match: 6. The CDR3 bases are TGTGCCAGCAGTTGGCATCCTAGCGGGAGCTCCTACAATGAGCAGTTCTTC. Protein product: CASSWHPSGSSYNEQFF.

This clone was detected only once. The rearrangement joins TRBV7-8 to TRBJ1-1; TRBD1 aligns across 7 bases. The CDR3 has 17 amino acids. With 6 bases clipped from V and 1 base from J, the junction kept 14 bases outside the gene matches. Germline-derived CDR1 and CDR2 are SGHVS and FQNEAQ. The CDR3 DNA is TGTGCCAGCAGACCCCCCGGACAGGTTGCCGGGAACACTGAAGCTTTCTTT. Its translation is CASRPPGQVAGNTEAFF.

The chain carries TRBV6-5 and TRBJ1-5; tentatively, D is TRBD1 (5 bases). The V end lost 6 bases, the J end lost 5 bases, and 11 bases lay between the germline ends. Germline V gives CDR1 MNHEY, CDR2 SVGAGI. The length of the CDR3 is 13 residues. CDR3 coding DNA: TGTGCCAGCAGCCTCGGGACTTATCAGCCCCAGCATTTT. Translated: CASSLGTYQPQHF.

The chain joins TRBV6-4 to TRBJ1-5; TRBD1 matches 7 bases. CDR1 and CDR2 (germline): MRHNA, SNTAGT. V trimming: 5 bases; J trimming: 3 bases; junction bases outside the gene matches: 4. CDR3 length: 14 amino acids. The CDR3 region has the DNA TGTGCCAGCAGTAGGGGGCATATCAATCAGCCCCAGCATTTT. Translated, it gives CASSRGHINQPQHF.

The chain employs TRBV6-5 and TRBJ2-1; the D gene is possibly TRBD1 (6 bases). The CDR3 has 14 amino acids. Germline V gene data show CDR1 as MNHEY and CDR2 as SVGAGI. Trimming removed 4 bases from V and 1 base from J, with 8 bases in between. The DNA for the CDR3 is TGTGCCAGCAGTTCAGGGGCTTCCTACAATGAGCAGTTCTTC. Translation: CASSSGASYNEQFF.